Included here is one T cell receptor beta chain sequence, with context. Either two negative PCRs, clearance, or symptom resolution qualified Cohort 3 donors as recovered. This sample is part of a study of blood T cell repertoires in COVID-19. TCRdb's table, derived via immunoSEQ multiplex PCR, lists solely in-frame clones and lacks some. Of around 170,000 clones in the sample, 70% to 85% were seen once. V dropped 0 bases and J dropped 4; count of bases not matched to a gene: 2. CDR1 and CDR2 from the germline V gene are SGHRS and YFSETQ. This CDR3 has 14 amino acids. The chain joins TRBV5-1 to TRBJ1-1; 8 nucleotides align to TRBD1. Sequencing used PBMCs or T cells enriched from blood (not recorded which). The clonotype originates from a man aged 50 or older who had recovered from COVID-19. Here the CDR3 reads CASSLETGVTEAFF. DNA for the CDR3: TGCGCCAGCAGCTTGGAGACAGGGGTCACTGAAGCTTTCTTT.